These 32 T cell receptor beta chains originate from one sample sequenced in a study of blood T cells in healthy people across ages. A second roughly 6 to 11 cycle PCR used barcoded and J-beta primers. TCRdb processed the 5' RACE reads anew with MiXCR; each CDR3 protein has one entry. The profile covers about 580,000 distinct CDR3 sequences, with less than 60% appearing a single time and around 24% taken by the ten largest. The source material was blood. These receptor sequences come from an older man in good health.

J is TRBJ2-7 and V is TRBV12-3 or TRBV12-4; 7 bases are a match to TRBD2. The J call may be mistaken, given a closer DNA end match to TRBJ2-5. This CDR3 has 16 residues. CDR3 bases: TGTGCCAGCAGTGCCCTAGGGGACTACCTACTTAAGACCCAGTACTTC. Protein product: CASSALGDYLLKTQYF.

The chain recombines TRBV7-2 with TRBJ2-4, with 8 bases identical to TRBD1. Looked up from germline, CDR1 is SGHTA and CDR2 is FQGNSA. The CDR3 loop spans 16 amino acids. Trimming removed 5 bases from V and 5 bases from J; junction bases left unmatched: 11. The CDR3 bases are TGTGCCAGCAGCAAAAGGACAGGGAGCTTCGAAAACATTCAGTACTTC. This encodes CASSKRTGSFENIQYF.

This clonotype was counted only a few times. This rearrangement joins TRBV7-2 to TRBJ1-4; maybe TRBD1 (5 bases). With 6 bases removed from V and 7 bases from J, the gap between germline ends came to 18 bases. Germline V gene sequence: CDR1 SGHTA, CDR2 FQGNSA. The CDR3 contains 15 residues. In DNA form, the CDR3 reads TGTGCCAGCAGTCTCACAGGCCCGAGTGGTGAAAAACTGTTTTTT. Its translation is CASSLTGPSGEKLFF.

The V call is TRBV10-3, the J call TRBJ2-1; possibly TRBD1 for D (6 bases). From germline, CDR1 is ENHRY and CDR2 SYGVKD. The CDR3 length is 16 residues. V shed 4 bases and J shed 5 bases, with 18 bases lying between them. The CDR3 DNA follows: TGTGCCATCAGTGGAGCTGTGGGGACAAGTAACAATGAGCAGTTCTTC. This sequence encodes CAISGAVGTSNNEQFF.

The chain uses TRBV20-1 and TRBJ2-3; 9 positions agree with TRBD2. Per germline, CDR1 DFQATT and CDR2 SNEGSKA (reference sequence). V lost 2 bases to trimming and J lost 2 bases; unmatched junction nucleotides: 14. CDR3 size: 18 residues. This CDR3 is CSARPTSRLAGNTDTQYF. Written as DNA, the CDR3 is TGCAGTGCTAGACCCACATCCCGGCTAGCGGGGAACACAGATACGCAGTATTTT.

This sequence joins TRBV28 and TRBJ2-7, with 7 positions matching TRBD1. The CDR3 length is 14 residues. After removal of 6 bases from V and 0 bases from J, the junction contained 5 bases not matched to a gene. Germline V gives CDR1 MDHEN, CDR2 SYDVKM. The CDR3 sequence is CASRQGQSSYEQYF. The CDR3 DNA follows: TGTGCCAGCAGACAGGGACAGTCCTCCTACGAGCAGTACTTC.

This clonotype turned up a few times. The V gene is TRBV29-1, the J gene TRBJ2-3; TRBD2 matches at 9 bases. CDR1 and CDR2 (germline): SQVTM, ANQGSEA. The CDR3 has 13 residues. The ends lost 3 bases at V and 5 bases at J; junction bases unmatched: 3. CDR3 residues: CSVEREGIDTQYF. The CDR3, as DNA: TGCAGCGTTGAGCGGGAGGGGATAGATACGCAGTATTTT.

This clonotype was seen at least ten times. CDR3 residues: CASSQGGSTDTQYF. Written as DNA, the CDR3 is TGTGCCAGCAGCCAAGGCGGGAGCACAGATACGCAGTATTTT. V is TRBV3-1 and J is TRBJ2-3; possibly TRBD2 for D (5 bases). The V gene's germline CDR1 is LGHDT and CDR2 YNNKEL (reference sequence). Deletions cut 1 base from V and 0 bases from J, with 5 bases between. The CDR3 is made up of 14 amino acids.

The V gene is TRBV6-5, the J gene TRBJ2-2; TRBD2 aligns across 9 bases. Germline trimming cut 4 bases from V and 5 bases from J; bases unmatched to any gene: 5. Germline CDR1 reads MNHEY; CDR2 reads SVGAGI. The CDR3 covers 15 residues. The CDR3 DNA sequence: TGTGCCAGCAGTTCAGGGACTAGCTTTACCGGGGAGCTGTTTTTT. Translation gives CASSSGTSFTGELFF.

In this sample, this clonotype turned up once. This rearrangement joins TRBV9 to TRBJ1-2; unclear D gene. The CDR3 runs to 14 residues. Trimming took off 3 bases at V and 3 bases at J, with 12 bases between the two ends. Germline V gives CDR1 SGDLS, CDR2 YYNGEE. This chain's CDR3 is CASSGSRQDYGYTF. CDR3 coding DNA: TGTGCCAGCAGCGGATCACGGCAAGACTATGGCTACACCTTC.

The gene calls are TRBV10-3 and TRBJ2-5, with D perhaps assigned TRBD1 or TRBD2 (6 bases each). The CDR3 is 16 residues long. Germline V gene data show CDR1 as ENHRY and CDR2 as SYGVKD. Trimming stripped 4 bases from V and 11 bases from J, with 26 bases between. The CDR3 coding sequence is TGTGCCATCAGTGGGAGGGGGGACCCATCCTACAATGAGCAGTACTTC. This encodes CAISGRGDPSYNEQYF.

This chain links TRBV7-3 with TRBJ2-1; 11 nucleotides line up with TRBD1. Germline V gene data show CDR1 as SGHTA and CDR2 as FQGTGA. The CDR3 is 17 amino acids. Germline trimming cut 0 bases from V and 3 bases from J; bases unmatched to any gene: 4. The CDR3 spells CASSLTGGQGGYNEQFF. The CDR3 nucleotides are TGTGCCAGCAGCTTAACTGGGGGACAGGGGGGCTACAATGAGCAGTTCTTC.

V and J are TRBV7-9 and TRBJ2-7; the D is unclear. Trimming cost V 5 bases and J 7 bases, with 15 bases left between them. The CDR3 is 13 amino acids. The germline gives CDR1 SEHNR, CDR2 FQNEAQ (reference sequence). In DNA form, the CDR3 reads TGTGCCAGCAGCCCACACGAGAGCGATGAGCAGTACTTC. Translation: CASSPHESDEQYF.

This clonotype was recorded once. The CDR3 sequence is CAWSIQGYEQFF. In DNA, the CDR3 is TGTGCCTGGAGTATACAGGGCTATGAGCAGTTCTTC. The chain uses TRBV30 and TRBJ2-1, with D perhaps matching TRBD1 (6 bases). Germline V gives CDR1 GTSNPN, CDR2 SVGIG (reference sequence). This CDR3 is 12 amino acids long. With 2 bases removed from V and 8 bases from J, the gap between germline ends came to 10 bases. The variable domain in full, with the rest retrieved from reference TRBV30 and TRBJ2-1, is SQTIHQWPATLVQPVGSPLSLECTVEGTSNPNLYWYRQAAGRGLQLLFYSVGIGQISSEVPQNLSASRPQDRQFILSSKKLLLSDSGFYLCAWSIQGYEQFFGPGTRLTVL.

V and J are TRBV29-1 and TRBJ2-5; TRBD2 is a possible D gene (6 bases). Trimming left V 6 bases short and J 4 bases short, with 9 bases between. The CDR3 is 11 amino acids. Germline V gene data show CDR1 as SQVTM and CDR2 as ANQGSEA. The CDR3 here is CSVGTSETQYF. The CDR3 DNA follows: TGCAGCGTCGGGACTTCAGAGACCCAGTACTTC.

The chain is built from TRBV7-2 and TRBJ2-4; TRBD1 matches at 11 bases. Judging by the DNA end, TRBJ2-7 fits better; the J call may be wrong. The CDR3 loop spans 19 amino acids. Per germline, CDR1 SGHTA and CDR2 FQGNSA. This chain's CDR3 is CASSMGFGQGALSSYEQYF. CDR3 bases: TGTGCCAGCAGCATGGGCTTCGGACAGGGGGCGCTGAGCTCCTACGAGCAGTACTTC.

This clonotype showed up just a few times. The chain carries TRBV4-3 and TRBJ2-7; a possible D gene is TRBD1 (6 bases). The V gene lost 1 base and the J gene lost 3 bases, with 10 bases spanning the gap. The CDR3 totals 14 residues. CDR1 is LGHNA and CDR2 is YSLEER in the germline V gene. The CDR3 coding sequence is TGCGCCAGCAGCCAAGCGACAGGTTACTACGAGCAGTACTTC. Translated, it gives CASSQATGYYEQYF.

V gene TRBV18 combines with J gene TRBJ2-3; 7 positions agree with TRBD1. The J segment lost 3 bases and the V segment lost 3 bases, leaving 3 bases of the junction unmatched. The germline V gene encodes CDR1 KGHSH and CDR2 LQKENI. CDR3 length: 14 residues. CDR3 sequence reads: CASSPQGETDTQYF. Written as DNA, the CDR3 is TGTGCCAGCTCACCGCAGGGGGAGACAGATACGCAGTATTTT.

The chain employs TRBV6-5 and TRBJ1-4; D not certain. This CDR3 is built from 16 residues. The ends were cut back, 5 bases at V and 3 bases at J, with 16 bases in the middle. CDR1 and CDR2 from the germline V gene are MNHEY and SVGAGI. The CDR3 DNA is TGTGCCAGCAGTCCCTCCGGGGAGACGGCTAATGAAAAACTGTTTTTT. This codes for CASSPSGETANEKLFF.

This chain links TRBV2 with TRBJ2-3, with D possibly matching TRBD1 (6 bases). CDR1 and CDR2 (germline): SNHLY, FYNNEI. The ends were cut back, 8 bases at V and 0 bases at J, with 12 bases in the middle. The CDR3 length is 14 residues. CDR3 region: CASQGISSTDTQYF. The CDR3 nucleotides are TGTGCCAGCCAGGGGATATCTAGCACAGATACGCAGTATTTT.

The V and J genes are TRBV7-2 and TRBJ2-5; the D gene is possibly TRBD2 (6 bases). Germline assignment: CDR1 SGHTA and CDR2 FQGNSA. The ends were cut back, 5 bases at V and 11 bases at J, with 24 bases in the middle. CDR3 length: 15 amino acids. The DNA of the CDR3 is TGTGCCAGCAGCCTCAGGGAGGTACGGTACAATGAGCAGTACTTC. Protein sequence: CASSLREVRYNEQYF. Based on the CDR3 plus reference TRBV7-2 and TRBJ2-5, the full variable domain is GAGVSQSPSNKVTEKGKDVELRCDPISGHTALYWYRQSLGQGLEFLIYFQGNSAPDKSGLPSDRFSAERTGGSVSTLTIQRTQQEDSAVYLCASSLREVRYNEQYFGPGTRLLVL.

This chain links TRBV10-2 with TRBJ1-6; D remains unclear. V gave up 4 bases and J gave up 6 bases, with 13 bases separating them. The CDR3 consists of 15 residues. CDR1 is WSHSY, CDR2 SAAADI, per germline. This CDR3 is CASSGDWGGNSPLHF. CDR3 in DNA: TGCGCCAGCAGTGGCGATTGGGGTGGTAATTCACCCCTCCACTTT.

This clonotype was seen a few times. V and J are TRBV12-3 or TRBV12-4 and TRBJ1-2, with no clear D. Between the trimmed V and J ends, which lost 5 bases and 3 bases, there was a span of 10 bases. The CDR3 spans 13 residues. CDR3 DNA: TGTGCCAGCAGTCCCGGCATACACTATGGCTACACCTTC. It yields the protein CASSPGIHYGYTF.

This clonotype came up a few times. The V and J genes are TRBV6-5 and TRBJ1-6; the D gene is possibly TRBD1 (5 bases). This CDR3 is built from 15 residues. V lost 0 bases and J 7 bases, leaving 10 bases between the germline ends. The germline V gene encodes CDR1 MNHEY and CDR2 SVGAGI. CDR3 DNA: TGTGCCAGCAGTTACTCGGGGACCCGGAATTCACCCCTCCACTTT. Translating it yields CASSYSGTRNSPLHF.

The CDR3 loop reads CASSLGTGFQPQHF. The CDR3 nucleotides read TGTGCCAGCAGTTTGGGGACAGGGTTTCAGCCCCAGCATTTT. The chain uses TRBV28 and TRBJ1-5; 9 nucleotides line up with TRBD1. The length of the CDR3 is 14 residues. V lost 3 bases and J lost 6; bases outside the gene matches: 3. In germline, CDR1 is MDHEN, CDR2 SYDVKM. Full variable domain (missing parts from reference TRBV28 and TRBJ1-5): DVKVTQSSRYLVKRTGEKVFLECVQDMDHENMFWYRQDPGLGLRLIYFSYDVKMKEKGDIPEGYSVSREKKERFSLILESASTNQTSMYLCASSLGTGFQPQHFGDGTRLSIL.

This chain links TRBV7-3 with TRBJ2-3; 9 nucleotides line up with TRBD2. Germline V gene sequence: CDR1 SGHTA, CDR2 FQGTGA. The CDR3 is 19 amino acids. Germline trimming cut 2 bases from V and 2 bases from J; bases unmatched to any gene: 14. The CDR3 reads CASSLGRMRGGPITDTQYF. CDR3 bases: TGTGCCAGCAGCTTAGGGCGGATGCGGGGGGGCCCGATCACAGATACGCAGTATTTT.

J is TRBJ2-2 and V is TRBV5-1; either TRBD1 or TRBD2 may supply D (5 bases each). Germline CDR1 is SGHRS and CDR2 is YFSETQ. V lost 4 bases, J lost 6 bases, and 16 bases lay in between. The CDR3 runs 15 residues. The CDR3 is CASSRGGHEPGELFF. The CDR3 DNA sequence: TGCGCCAGCAGCCGGGGTGGACACGAGCCCGGGGAGCTGTTTTTT.

The V and J genes are TRBV6-5 and TRBJ2-5; weak D call: TRBD1 (5 bases). V was shortened by 0 bases and J by 2 bases, with 10 bases between the two germline ends. Germline lookup yields CDR1 MNHEY and CDR2 SVGAGI. CDR3 size: 15 residues. CDR3 loop: CASSYSPRAQETQYF. The CDR3 nucleotides are TGTGCCAGCAGTTACTCGCCCAGGGCTCAAGAGACCCAGTACTTC.

This clonotype occurred a few times. The chain is built from TRBV6-2 or TRBV6-3 and TRBJ2-3; TRBD1 agrees at 8 bases. The germline V gene has CDR1 MNHEY and CDR2 SVGEGT. The CDR3 contains 17 residues. V shed 6 bases, J shed 2 bases, and the junction held 13 bases outside the gene matches. The CDR3, as DNA: TGTGCCAGCAGAGGGACAGGCGGCAGATTTTACACAGATACGCAGTATTTT. Protein product: CASRGTGGRFYTDTQYF.

This chain uses TRBV7-3 with TRBJ2-1; TRBD2 matches at 8 bases. The J segment lost 8 bases and the V segment lost 2 bases, leaving 8 bases of the junction unmatched. Per germline, CDR1 SGHTA and CDR2 FQGTGA. The CDR3 is 15 residues long. The CDR3 DNA follows: TGTGCCAGCAGCTTATCGGGCGGGAGGCCCGATGAGCAGTTCTTC. Translation: CASSLSGGRPDEQFF.

This chain links TRBV2 with TRBJ2-5, with 9 bases identical to TRBD1. With the DNA end fitting TRBJ2-7 better, the J assignment may be wrong. Germline assignment: CDR1 SNHLY and CDR2 FYNNEI. CDR3 length equals 13 residues. CDR3 loop: CASGGTGNYEQYF. In nucleotides, the CDR3 is TGTGCCAGCGGGGGGACAGGGAACTACGAGCAGTACTTC.

This sequence joins TRBV4-3 and TRBJ2-4, with D possibly being TRBD2 (6 bases). The V and J ends lost 0 bases and 0 bases respectively, with 18 bases between them. CDR3 length equals 19 residues. In germline, CDR1 is LGHNA, CDR2 YSLEER. The CDR3 nucleotides are TGCGCCAGCAGCCAAGACGGGCGCTCCGGGACTCCAGCCAAAAACATTCAGTACTTC. The encoded protein is CASSQDGRSGTPAKNIQYF.